Presented here are 18 T cell receptor beta chains from one specimen sequenced in a study of CXCR3-negative and CXCR3-positive naive CD8 T cells. Study results and caveats: Naive cells positive for CXCR3 carried more hydrophobic TRB CDR3s than CXCR3-negative ones.

No antigen has been assigned to these receptors. cDNA libraries for TRB were generated by 5' RACE incorporating UMI labels. No DNA is given; TCRdb re-called the 5' RACE reads and lists each CDR3 protein once. The sample shows under 85,000 distinct CDR3 sequences, and 0.55% to 0.85% sits with its ten largest clones. What was sequenced was naive CXCR3+ CD8+ T cells from blood. Stated subset: CD45RO-CCR7+CD27+CD95- naive CD8+ T cells expressing CXCR3 (TNR3+). The source is a human donor in good health. Some clones in this sample may be carry-over from other donors' samples.

The V gene is TRBV6-2 or TRBV6-3, the J gene TRBJ2-7; absent DNA, TCRdb's TRBD2 call cannot be checked. Per the germline V gene, CDR1 is MNHEY and CDR2 is SVGEGT. This CDR3 has 12 residues. The CDR3 spells CASSPGLAGGSF.

This rearrangement joins TRBV15 to TRBJ2-7; no DNA is available, so the TRBD1 call from TCRdb remains unchecked. Germline CDR1 reads LNHNV; CDR2 reads YYDKDF (reference sequence). This CDR3 has 17 residues. This chain's CDR3 is CATSREGATGANYEQYF.

The V call is TRBV4-2, the J call TRBJ2-7; TCRdb lists TRBD1, though no DNA is available to test this call. CDR3 length equals 12 residues. CDR1 and CDR2 (germline): LGHNA, YNFKEQ. This CDR3 is CATRGDSYEQYF.

V and J are TRBV7-9 and TRBJ2-1; TCRdb's D call, TRBD1, is unchecked because there is no DNA. CDR3 length: 17 amino acids. From germline, CDR1 is SEHNR and CDR2 FQNEAQ (reference sequence). The CDR3 protein is CASSLLGAEGSYNEQFF. The whole variable domain, remainder taken from reference TRBV7-9 and TRBJ2-1, is DTGVSQNPRHKITKRGQNVTFRCDPISEHNRLYWYRQTLGQGPEFLTYFQNEAQLEKSRLLSDRFSAERPKGSFSTLEIQRTEQGDSAMYLCASSLLGAEGSYNEQFFGPGTRLTVL.

V is TRBV12-3 or TRBV12-4 and J is TRBJ2-5; TCRdb selects TRBD2, and the lack of DNA leaves this call unchecked. This CDR3 spans 16 amino acids. The CDR3 region is CASSLAALAMEETQYF.

The rearrangement joins TRBV7-3 to TRBJ2-1; TCRdb indicates TRBD1, and absent DNA this call remains unverified. Germline-derived CDR1 and CDR2 are SGHTA and FQGTGA. There are 15 residues in the CDR3. The CDR3 spells CASSLPGQYIDEQFF.

The chain employs TRBV7-6 and TRBJ2-1; TCRdb calls TRBD1, which cannot be checked without DNA. Per the germline V gene, CDR1 is SGHVS and CDR2 is FNYEAQ. The CDR3 covers 15 residues. The chain's CDR3 is CASSLVGGVYNEQFF.

This sequence joins TRBV5-1 and TRBJ2-3; TCRdb outputs TRBD2, but without DNA this stays unchecked. This CDR3 comprises 16 residues. Germline V gene lookup returns CDR1 SGHRS and CDR2 YFSETQ. This CDR3 is CASSTSPGLAEDTQYF.

The rearrangement links TRBV5-1 to TRBJ1-1; TCRdb reports TRBD1, a call that lacks DNA to check it against. Looked up from germline, CDR1 is SGHRS and CDR2 is YFSETQ. This CDR3 region has 14 residues. The chain's CDR3 is CASSRGTENTEAFF.

The V call is TRBV4-3, the J call TRBJ1-1. CDR1 and CDR2 from the germline V gene are LGHNA and YSLEER. This CDR3 spans 17 amino acids. CDR3 sequence reads: CASSQDAAVRLNTEAFF.

The chain has TRBV28 and TRBJ2-7; the TCRdb call, TRBD1, lacks DNA for checking. The CDR3 is 14 residues long. The germline gives CDR1 MDHEN, CDR2 SYDVKM. The CDR3: CASGLSGLTYEQYF. Full variable domain (remainder filled in from reference TRBV28 and TRBJ2-7): DVKVTQSSRYLVKRTGEKVFLECVQDMDHENMFWYRQDPGLGLRLIYFSYDVKMKEKGDIPEGYSVSREKKERFSLILESASTNQTSMYLCASGLSGLTYEQYFGPGTRLTVT.

The chain carries TRBV7-2 and TRBJ2-5; TCRdb indicates TRBD2, and absent DNA this call remains unverified. Looked up from germline, CDR1 is SGHTA and CDR2 is FQGNSA. The CDR3 loop spans 16 amino acids. CDR3 loop: CASSLTGEGTWETQYF.

The rearrangement joins TRBV23-1 to TRBJ2-7; with no DNA, the TCRdb D assignment of TRBD2 cannot be verified. TRBV23-1 is marked as an open reading frame, function uncertain. The CDR3 length is 17 residues. CDR3 sequence reads: CASSQSTLAGGTYEQYF.

The rearrangement uses TRBV7-9 and TRBJ2-7; TCRdb proposes TRBD2, but this gene call is untestable without DNA. Germline values: CDR1 SEHNR, CDR2 FQNEAQ (reference sequence). CDR3 length: 14 amino acids. CDR3 residues: CASSFVTSGYEQYF.

The J gene is TRBJ2-7, the V gene TRBV3-1; the TRBD1 assignment by TCRdb is unverifiable without DNA. The CDR3 is 15 residues long. CDR1 is LGHDT and CDR2 is YNNKEL in the germline V gene (reference sequence). This CDR3 reads CASSLDRGRKDEQYF.

V usage is TRBV15 and J usage is TRBJ2-5. CDR1 is LNHNV, CDR2 YYDKDF, per germline (reference sequence). This CDR3 is built from 15 residues. The CDR3 here is CATSRDFSSVETQYF.

The rearrangement joins TRBV28 to TRBJ1-1. The CDR3 extends over 14 amino acids. CDR1 is MDHEN, CDR2 SYDVKM, per germline. CDR3 residues: CASSSRVLNTEAFF. The variable domain in full, with the rest retrieved from reference TRBV28 and TRBJ1-1, is DVKVTQSSRYLVKRTGEKVFLECVQDMDHENMFWYRQDPGLGLRLIYFSYDVKMKEKGDIPEGYSVSREKKERFSLILESASTNQTSMYLCASSSRVLNTEAFFGQGTRLTVV.

This rearrangement joins TRBV4-3 to TRBJ2-1; absent DNA, TCRdb's TRBD1 call cannot be checked. Germline-derived CDR1 and CDR2 are LGHNA and YSLEER. This CDR3 spans 14 amino acids. The CDR3 is CASSQGTGDNEQFF.